The 4 T cell receptor beta chains below were found in one sample sequenced in a study of cytomegalovirus exposure and HLA in healthy donors. The PCR ran on 60 Vbeta and 13 Jbeta primers. The assay was immunoSEQ multiplex PCR, and TCRdb's table has in-frame clones only and misses some. The data contain around 110,000 clones, roughly 76% of them singletons. Specimen: PBMCs. The receptor set was obtained from a man aged 18-30 years in good health and CMV-seronegative.

The V call is TRBV10-3, the J call TRBJ2-1; TRBD2 aligns across 10 bases. Germline values: CDR1 ENHRY, CDR2 SYGVKD. The CDR3 loop spans 14 amino acids. J gave up 4 bases and V 10 bases, and 7 bases lay outside the gene matches. CDR3 sequence: CATRLAGGYNEQFF. CDR3 nucleotides: TGTGCCACCCGCTTAGCGGGGGGTTACAATGAGCAGTTCTTC.

The chain carries TRBV10-3 and TRBJ2-5, with 8 positions matching TRBD1. The V and J ends lost 7 bases and 5 bases, in that order; junction bases with no gene match: 9. CDR3 size: 14 residues. CDR1 is ENHRY, CDR2 SYGVKD, per germline. CDR3 amino acids: CAITTGVPGETQYF. The CDR3 coding sequence is TGTGCCATCACGACAGGGGTCCCCGGGGAGACCCAGTACTTC.

As DNA, the CDR3 is TGTGCCAGCAGCTTGGGACAGGGTACAGGTAATGAAAAACTGTTTTTT. Protein product: CASSLGQGTGNEKLFF. The gene calls are TRBV5-4 and TRBJ1-4; 7 bases are shared with TRBD1. CDR1 is SGHNT and CDR2 is YYREEE in the germline V gene (reference sequence). With V trimmed by 0 bases and J by 4 bases, 6 bases remained unmatched. This CDR3 has 16 amino acids.

The gene calls are TRBV5-1 and TRBJ1-1; D gene uncertain. In germline, CDR1 is SGHRS, CDR2 YFSETQ. CDR3 length: 15 residues. Between the trimmed V and J ends, which lost 0 bases and 0 bases, there was a span of 9 bases. CDR3 sequence reads: CASSLVDIMNTEAFF. CDR3 coding DNA: TGCGCCAGCAGCTTGGTTGACATAATGAACACTGAAGCTTTCTTT. Complete variable domain (other parts from reference TRBV5-1 and TRBJ1-1): KAGVTQTPRYLIKTRGQQVTLSCSPISGHRSVSWYQQTPGQGLQFLFEYFSETQRNKGNFPGRFSGRQFSNSRSEMNVSTLELGDSALYLCASSLVDIMNTEAFFGQGTRLTVV.